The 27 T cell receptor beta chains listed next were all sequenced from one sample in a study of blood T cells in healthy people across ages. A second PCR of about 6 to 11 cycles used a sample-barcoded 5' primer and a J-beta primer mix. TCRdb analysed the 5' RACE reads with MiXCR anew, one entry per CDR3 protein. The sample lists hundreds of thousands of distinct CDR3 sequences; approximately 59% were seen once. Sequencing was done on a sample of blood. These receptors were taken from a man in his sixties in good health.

CDR3 coding DNA: TGTGCCAGCAGCAGAGCGGCGGGGGGGACAGATACGCAGTATTTT. This codes for CASSRAAGGTDTQYF. The chain links TRBV5-4 to TRBJ2-3; the match to TRBD2 covers 9 bases. Germline V lookup: CDR1 SGHNT, CDR2 YYREEE (reference sequence). After removal of 4 bases from V and 3 bases from J, the junction contained 6 bases not matched to a gene. This CDR3 has 15 residues.

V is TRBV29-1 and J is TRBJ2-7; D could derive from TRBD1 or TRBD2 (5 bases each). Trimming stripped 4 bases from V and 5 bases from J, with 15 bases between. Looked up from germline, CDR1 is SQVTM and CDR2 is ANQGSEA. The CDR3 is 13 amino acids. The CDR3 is CSVGMGPPNEQYF. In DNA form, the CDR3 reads TGCAGCGTTGGCATGGGACCCCCTAACGAGCAGTACTTC.

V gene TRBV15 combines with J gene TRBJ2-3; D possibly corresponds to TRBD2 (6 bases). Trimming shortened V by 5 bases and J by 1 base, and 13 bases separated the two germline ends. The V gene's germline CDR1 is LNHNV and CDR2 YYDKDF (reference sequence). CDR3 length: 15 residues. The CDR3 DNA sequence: TGTGCCACCAGCCCCCGGGTAGCGGGCACAGATACGCAGTATTTT. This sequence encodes CATSPRVAGTDTQYF.

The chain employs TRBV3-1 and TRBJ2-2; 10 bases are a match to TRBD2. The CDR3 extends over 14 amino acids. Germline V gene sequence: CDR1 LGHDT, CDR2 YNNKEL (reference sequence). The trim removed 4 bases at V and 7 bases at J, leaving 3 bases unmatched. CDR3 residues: CASSPGLAFGELFF. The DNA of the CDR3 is TGTGCCAGCAGCCCGGGACTAGCGTTCGGGGAGCTGTTTTTT.

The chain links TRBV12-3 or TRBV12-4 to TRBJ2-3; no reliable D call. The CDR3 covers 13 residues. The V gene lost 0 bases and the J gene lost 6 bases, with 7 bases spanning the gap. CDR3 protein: CASSLASLDTQYF. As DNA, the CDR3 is TGTGCCAGCAGTTTAGCGAGCTTGGATACGCAGTATTTT.

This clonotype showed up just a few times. CDR3 bases: TGTGCCAGCAGCTTAGATCAAGGGATCTATGGCTACACCTTC. The encoded protein is CASSLDQGIYGYTF. This rearrangement joins TRBV11-2 to TRBJ1-2; no definite D call. CDR3 length: 14 residues. In germline, CDR1 is SGHAT, CDR2 FQNNGV. Trimming removed 0 bases from V and 4 bases from J, with 9 bases in between.

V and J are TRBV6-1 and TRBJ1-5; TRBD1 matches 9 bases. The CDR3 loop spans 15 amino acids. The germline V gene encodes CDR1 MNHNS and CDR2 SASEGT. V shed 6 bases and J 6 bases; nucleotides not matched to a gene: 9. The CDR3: CASRGSGTGTQPQHF. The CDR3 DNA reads TGTGCCAGCAGGGGGTCCGGGACAGGGACTCAGCCCCAGCATTTT.

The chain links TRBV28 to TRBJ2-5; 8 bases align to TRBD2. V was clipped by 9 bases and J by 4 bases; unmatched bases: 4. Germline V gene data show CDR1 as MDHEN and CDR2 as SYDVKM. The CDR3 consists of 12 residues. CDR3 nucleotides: TGTGCCAGTAGCGGGGTTGTAGAGACCCAGTACTTC. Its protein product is CASSGVVETQYF.

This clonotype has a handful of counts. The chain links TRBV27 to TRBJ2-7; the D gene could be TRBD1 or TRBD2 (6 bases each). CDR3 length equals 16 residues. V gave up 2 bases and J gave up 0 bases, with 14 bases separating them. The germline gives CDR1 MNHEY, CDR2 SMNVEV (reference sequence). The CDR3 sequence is CASSLQGRTGSYEQYF. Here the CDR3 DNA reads TGTGCCAGCAGTTTACAGGGGAGGACGGGCTCCTACGAGCAGTACTTC.

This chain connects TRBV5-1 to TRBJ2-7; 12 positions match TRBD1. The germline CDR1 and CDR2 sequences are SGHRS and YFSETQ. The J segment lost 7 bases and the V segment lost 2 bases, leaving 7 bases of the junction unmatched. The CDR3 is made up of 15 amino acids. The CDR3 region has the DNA TGCGCCAGCAGCTTCCAAGGGACAGGGGGCGGGGAGCAGTACTTC. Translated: CASSFQGTGGGEQYF.

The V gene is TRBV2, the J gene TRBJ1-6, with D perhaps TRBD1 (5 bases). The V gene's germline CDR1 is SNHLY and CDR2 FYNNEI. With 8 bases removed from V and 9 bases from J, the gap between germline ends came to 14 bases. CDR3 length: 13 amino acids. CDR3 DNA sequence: TGTGCCAGCTCCGGGGGAATAGGTTCACCCCTCCACTTT. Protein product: CASSGGIGSPLHF.

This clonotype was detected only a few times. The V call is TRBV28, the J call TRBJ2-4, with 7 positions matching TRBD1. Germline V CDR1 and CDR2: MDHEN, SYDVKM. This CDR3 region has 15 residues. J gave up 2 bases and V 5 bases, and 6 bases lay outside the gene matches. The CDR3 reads CASSPPTGSKNIQYF. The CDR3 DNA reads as TGTGCCAGCAGTCCCCCGACAGGGTCCAAAAACATTCAGTACTTC.

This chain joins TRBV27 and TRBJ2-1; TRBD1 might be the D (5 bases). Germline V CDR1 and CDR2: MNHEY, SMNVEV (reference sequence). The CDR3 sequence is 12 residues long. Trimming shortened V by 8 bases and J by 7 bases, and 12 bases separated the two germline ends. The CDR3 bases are TGTGCCAGCCAGGGCTTAGATAATGAGCAGTTCTTC. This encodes CASQGLDNEQFF.

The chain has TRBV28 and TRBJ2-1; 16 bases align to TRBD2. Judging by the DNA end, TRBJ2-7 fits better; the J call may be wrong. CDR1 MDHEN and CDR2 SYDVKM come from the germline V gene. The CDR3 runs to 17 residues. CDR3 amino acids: CASSLGLAGGFYNEQYF. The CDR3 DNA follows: TGTGCCAGCAGTTTGGGACTAGCGGGGGGGTTTTACAATGAGCAGTACTTC.

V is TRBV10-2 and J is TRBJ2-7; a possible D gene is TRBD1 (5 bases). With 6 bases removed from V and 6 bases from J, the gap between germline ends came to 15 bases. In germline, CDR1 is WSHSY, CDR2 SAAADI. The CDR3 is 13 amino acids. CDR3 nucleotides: TGCGCCAGCAGCGAAACCCAGGGTTCCGAGCAGTACTTC. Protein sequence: CASSETQGSEQYF.

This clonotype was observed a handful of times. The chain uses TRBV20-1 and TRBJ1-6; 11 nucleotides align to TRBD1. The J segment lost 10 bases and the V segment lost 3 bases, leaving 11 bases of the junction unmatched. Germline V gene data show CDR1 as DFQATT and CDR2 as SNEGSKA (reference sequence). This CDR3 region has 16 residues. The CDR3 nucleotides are TGCAGTGCTAGCCCCCTCGGACAGGGGGCATGGTCACCCCTCCACTTT. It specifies CSASPLGQGAWSPLHF.

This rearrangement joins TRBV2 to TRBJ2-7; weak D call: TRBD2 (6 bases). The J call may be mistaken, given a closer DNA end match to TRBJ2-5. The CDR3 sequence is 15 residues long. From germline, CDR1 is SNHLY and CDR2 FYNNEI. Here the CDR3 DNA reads TGTGCCAGCAGTAATAGCGGAACCACCCAAGAGACCCAGTACTTC. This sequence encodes CASSNSGTTQETQYF.

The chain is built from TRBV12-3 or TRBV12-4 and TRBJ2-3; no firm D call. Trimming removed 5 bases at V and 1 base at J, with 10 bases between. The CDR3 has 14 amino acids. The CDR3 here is CASSPASGTDTQYF. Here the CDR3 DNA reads TGTGCCAGCAGTCCCGCATCGGGCACAGATACGCAGTATTTT.

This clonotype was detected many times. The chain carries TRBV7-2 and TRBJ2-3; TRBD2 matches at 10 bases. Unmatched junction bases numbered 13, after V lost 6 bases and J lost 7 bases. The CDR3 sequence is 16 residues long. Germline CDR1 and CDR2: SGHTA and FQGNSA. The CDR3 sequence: CASRKEMGLARNTQYF. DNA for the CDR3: TGTGCCAGCAGAAAAGAAATGGGACTAGCGAGGAATACGCAGTATTTT.

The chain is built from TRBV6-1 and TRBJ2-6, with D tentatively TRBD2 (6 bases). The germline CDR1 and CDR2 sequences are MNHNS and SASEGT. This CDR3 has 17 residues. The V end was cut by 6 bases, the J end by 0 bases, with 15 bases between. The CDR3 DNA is TGTGCCAGCAGCACAACAGGACTACCCTCTGGGGCCAACGTCCTGACTTTC. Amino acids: CASSTTGLPSGANVLTF.

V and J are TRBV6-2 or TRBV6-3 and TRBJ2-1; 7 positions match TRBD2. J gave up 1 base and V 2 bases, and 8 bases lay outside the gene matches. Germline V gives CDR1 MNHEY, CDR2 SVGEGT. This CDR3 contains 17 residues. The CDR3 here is CASSYESGRVSYNEQFF. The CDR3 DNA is TGTGCCAGCAGTTACGAGTCAGGGAGGGTATCCTACAATGAGCAGTTCTTC.

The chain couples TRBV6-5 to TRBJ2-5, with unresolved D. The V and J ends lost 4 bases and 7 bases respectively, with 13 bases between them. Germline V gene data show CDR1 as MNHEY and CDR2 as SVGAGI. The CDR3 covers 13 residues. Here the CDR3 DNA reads TGTGCCAGCAGTTTCGGACCTGGGCGGACCCAGTACTTC. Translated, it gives CASSFGPGRTQYF.

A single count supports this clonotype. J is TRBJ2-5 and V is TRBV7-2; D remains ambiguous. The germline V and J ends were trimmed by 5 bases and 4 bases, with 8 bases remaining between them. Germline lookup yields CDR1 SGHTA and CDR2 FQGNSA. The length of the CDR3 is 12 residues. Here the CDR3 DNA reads TGTGCCAGCAGCCAAACAGTAGAGACCCAGTACTTC. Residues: CASSQTVETQYF.

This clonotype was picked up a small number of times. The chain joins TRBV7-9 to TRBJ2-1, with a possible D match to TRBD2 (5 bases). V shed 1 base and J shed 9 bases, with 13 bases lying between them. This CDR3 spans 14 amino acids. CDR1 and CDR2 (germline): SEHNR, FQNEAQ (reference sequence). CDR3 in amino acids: CASSLELVYGEQFF. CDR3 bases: TGTGCCAGCAGCTTAGAACTAGTGTACGGTGAGCAGTTCTTC.

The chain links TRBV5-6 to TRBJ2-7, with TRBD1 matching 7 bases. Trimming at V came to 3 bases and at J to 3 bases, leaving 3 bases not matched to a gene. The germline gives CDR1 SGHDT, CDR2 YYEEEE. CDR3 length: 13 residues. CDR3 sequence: CASSSDRLYEQYF. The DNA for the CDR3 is TGTGCCAGCAGCTCGGACAGGCTCTACGAGCAGTACTTC.

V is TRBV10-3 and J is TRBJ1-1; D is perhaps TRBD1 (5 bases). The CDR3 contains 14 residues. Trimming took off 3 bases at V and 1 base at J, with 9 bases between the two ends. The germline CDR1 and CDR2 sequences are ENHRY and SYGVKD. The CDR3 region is CAISDRASNTEAFF. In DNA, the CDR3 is TGTGCCATCAGTGACAGGGCCTCGAACACTGAAGCTTTCTTT.

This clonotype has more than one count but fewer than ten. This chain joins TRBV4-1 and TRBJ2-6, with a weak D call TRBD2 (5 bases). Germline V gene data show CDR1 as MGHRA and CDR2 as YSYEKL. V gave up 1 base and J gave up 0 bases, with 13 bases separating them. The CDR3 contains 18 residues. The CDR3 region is CASSQGGWRTSGANVLTF. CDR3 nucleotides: TGCGCCAGCAGCCAAGGGGGTTGGAGGACCTCTGGGGCCAACGTCCTGACTTTC.